The 25 T cell receptor beta chains reported below all come from one sample, sequenced in a study of T cells after yellow fever vaccination (dated by TCRdb to about 2019). Interpreted using the paper, the treatment or condition label stands for: live attenuated yellow fever vaccine strain. To prepare the library, 5' RACE was applied. Sequencing was carried out with an Illumina NovaSeq 6000. TCRdb ran its own pipeline on the public reads, namely fastp trimming at Q25 and MiXCR clone calling, and kept in-frame beta chains. CDR3 protein sequences are deduplicated, and each keeps its most common genes and DNA. The sample has about 300,000 distinct CDR3 sequences on record, 4% of them singletons. The top ten hold roughly a quarter of the sample. Sequenced material: PBMCs, taken 5 days after the yellow fever booster vaccination. The receptor source for this set is a man between 18 and 35 years old who received the YFV17D yellow fever vaccine.

The J gene is TRBJ1-6, the V gene TRBV3-1; D gene ambiguous. CDR3 length equals 13 residues. Trimming took 3 bases from V and 7 from J, leaving 7 bases between them. Germline assignment: CDR1 LGHDT and CDR2 YNNKEL (reference sequence). The CDR3 is CASSQMTNSPLHF. DNA of the CDR3: TGTGCCAGCAGCCAGATGACCAATTCACCCCTCCACTTT.

This clonotype was counted only a few times. The chain combines TRBV7-9 with TRBJ2-3; possible D gene TRBD1, 6 bases. CDR3 length: 13 residues. Germline V lookup: CDR1 SEHNR, CDR2 FQNEAQ (reference sequence). V shed 9 bases and J shed 2 bases, with 12 bases lying between them. The DNA for the CDR3 is TGTGCCAGGAGCGACAGGTCCACAGATACGCAGTATTTT. Translated: CARSDRSTDTQYF.

This clonotype was seen more than once but under ten times. The V and J genes are TRBV4-1 and TRBJ2-3; D is unclear. The V gene's germline CDR1 is MGHRA and CDR2 YSYEKL. V was shortened by 0 bases and J by 5 bases, with 12 bases between the two germline ends. The CDR3 sequence is 15 residues long. This CDR3 is CASSQDRGTKDTQYF. DNA of the CDR3: TGCGCCAGCAGCCAAGATAGAGGAACTAAAGATACGCAGTATTTT.

The V and J genes are TRBV28 and TRBJ2-7, with 11 bases aligning to TRBD1. CDR1 MDHEN and CDR2 SYDVKM come from the germline V gene. The CDR3 contains 15 residues. V lost 2 bases to trimming and J lost 3 bases; unmatched junction nucleotides: 3. CDR3 DNA: TGTGCCAGCAGTTTAGTGGGACAGGGGGGCTACGAGCAGTACGTC. Amino acid sequence: CASSLVGQGGYEQYV.

The CDR3 is CAWSSPGPGVYAEAFF. The CDR3 coding sequence is TGTGCCTGGAGTTCTCCGGGACCGGGAGTATACGCTGAAGCTTTCTTT. The chain carries TRBV30 and TRBJ1-1, with a tentative D call TRBD1 (5 bases). V was clipped by 2 bases and J by 6 bases, with 22 bases between them. There are 16 residues in the CDR3. CDR1 is GTSNPN and CDR2 is SVGIG in the germline V gene (reference sequence).

V gene TRBV5-1 combines with J gene TRBJ2-7; D is perhaps TRBD2 (6 bases). The CDR3 spans 11 residues. Trimming took 7 bases from V and 3 from J, leaving 8 bases between them. Germline lookup yields CDR1 SGHRS and CDR2 YFSETQ. Written as DNA, the CDR3 is TGCGCCAGCTCGGGGGACTACGAGCAGTACTTC. Translation: CASSGDYEQYF. The full variable domain, with the rest looked up from reference TRBV5-1 and TRBJ2-7, is KAGVTQTPRYLIKTRGQQVTLSCSPISGHRSVSWYQQTPGQGLQFLFEYFSETQRNKGNFPGRFSGRQFSNSRSEMNVSTLELGDSALYLCASSGDYEQYFGPGTRLTVT.

In this sample, this clonotype turned up many times. V is TRBV28 and J is TRBJ2-5; unclear D gene. V was pared by 2 bases and J by 4 bases, with 14 bases between. The germline CDR1 and CDR2 sequences are MDHEN and SYDVKM. The CDR3 is made up of 15 amino acids. CDR3 nucleotide sequence: TGTGCCAGCAGTTTAGACCCGGCGGCTATAGAGACCCAGTACTTC. Encoded protein: CASSLDPAAIETQYF. The whole variable domain, filled in from reference TRBV28 and TRBJ2-5, reads DVKVTQSSRYLVKRTGEKVFLECVQDMDHENMFWYRQDPGLGLRLIYFSYDVKMKEKGDIPEGYSVSREKKERFSLILESASTNQTSMYLCASSLDPAAIETQYFGPGTRLLVL.

Of note for this clonotype: Sequence at one end of the junction differs from germline and may be a read error. J is TRBJ2-1 and V is TRBV7-2; no definite D call. Germline V gene data show CDR1 as SGHTA and CDR2 as FQGNSA. The CDR3 has 13 amino acids. As DNA, the CDR3 is TGTGCCACCAGCAGTCCTCCTTTGGGTGAGCAGTTCTTC. Protein product: CATSSPPLGEQFF.

This clonotype turned up a few times. The V and J genes are TRBV5-1 and TRBJ2-5; unclear D gene. With 0 bases removed from V and 5 bases from J, the gap between germline ends came to 11 bases. This CDR3 region has 14 residues. Germline loops: CDR1 SGHRS, CDR2 YFSETQ. The CDR3 here is CASSLATLGETQYF. The CDR3 DNA is TGCGCCAGCAGCTTGGCCACGTTAGGGGAGACCCAGTACTTC.

The V and J genes are TRBV4-1 and TRBJ1-1; the D gene is possibly TRBD1 (6 bases). The CDR3 is 15 residues long. Germline-derived CDR1 and CDR2 are MGHRA and YSYEKL. V dropped 0 bases and J dropped 5 bases, with 13 bases sitting between them. The CDR3 region is CASSQEEQGGTEAFF. The CDR3 DNA sequence: TGCGCCAGCAGCCAAGAGGAACAGGGAGGAACTGAAGCTTTCTTT.

The V and J genes are TRBV6-6 and TRBJ2-5; D is possibly TRBD1 (5 bases). Deletions cut 0 bases from V and 5 bases from J, with 19 bases between. The length of the CDR3 is 17 residues. Per germline, CDR1 MNHNY and CDR2 SVGAGI (reference sequence). CDR3 amino acids: CASSYSLQRGSGETQYF. In nucleotides, the CDR3 is TGTGCCAGCAGTTACTCCTTGCAAAGGGGATCAGGGGAGACCCAGTACTTC.

The sample holds a few counts of this clonotype. The V gene is TRBV5-1, the J gene TRBJ2-1; TRBD2 matches at 8 bases. The CDR3 is 15 amino acids. Germline trimming cut 4 bases from V and 3 bases from J; bases unmatched to any gene: 6. Germline CDR1 reads SGHRS; CDR2 reads YFSETQ. The CDR3 is CASSRNSGNYNEQFF. CDR3 DNA sequence: TGCGCCAGCAGCCGGAATAGCGGGAACTACAATGAGCAGTTCTTC.

A few counts support this clonotype. The chain is built from TRBV10-1 and TRBJ2-1, with no clear D. The germline V gene encodes CDR1 WNHNN and CDR2 SYGVQD (reference sequence). The germline V and J ends were trimmed by 4 bases and 0 bases, with 7 bases remaining between them. CDR3 length equals 14 residues. The CDR3 loop is CASSAQISYNEQFF. CDR3 in DNA: TGCGCCAGCAGTGCACAGATCTCCTACAATGAGCAGTTCTTC.

This clonotype occurred many times. The chain has TRBV7-6 and TRBJ1-3; D is undetermined. CDR3 length: 15 amino acids. V dropped 4 bases and J dropped 0 bases, with 10 bases sitting between them. The germline gives CDR1 SGHVS, CDR2 FNYEAQ. CDR3 nucleotides: TGTGCCAGCAGCTACCGCGGAACCTCTGGAAACACCATATATTTT. Its translation is CASSYRGTSGNTIYF. The whole variable domain, filled in from reference TRBV7-6 and TRBJ1-3, reads GAGVSQSPRYKVTKRGQDVALRCDPISGHVSLYWYRQALGQGPEFLTYFNYEAQQDKSGLPNDRFSAERPEGSISTLTIQRTEQRDSAMYRCASSYRGTSGNTIYFGEGSWLTVV.

In its sample, this clonotype was seen a few times. The rearrangement joins TRBV5-1 to TRBJ2-3; possibly TRBD1 for D (6 bases). Trimming cost V 7 bases and J 2 bases, with 14 bases left between them. The CDR3 runs to 14 residues. Germline V gene lookup returns CDR1 SGHRS and CDR2 YFSETQ. CDR3 region: CASLRDTHTDTQYF. Written as DNA, the CDR3 is TGCGCCAGCCTGAGGGACACACACACAGATACGCAGTATTTT.

This clonotype turned up a few times. CDR3 nucleotide sequence: TGTGCCAGCAGCCGGGGGAACCGGGAGCCCGAGACCCAGTACTTC. Amino acids: CASSRGNREPETQYF. The V call is TRBV9, the J call TRBJ2-5, with a tentative D call TRBD2 (6 bases). Germline CDR1 and CDR2: SGDLS and YYNGEE. Trimming took 4 bases from V and 5 from J, leaving 18 bases between them. CDR3 length equals 15 residues.

This clonotype came up many times. The chain couples TRBV4-1 to TRBJ2-7; TRBD1 might be the D (5 bases). In germline, CDR1 is MGHRA, CDR2 YSYEKL. The CDR3 length is 16 residues. V was trimmed by 3 bases and J by 0 bases, leaving 15 bases between them. DNA for the CDR3: TGCGCCAGCAGCCAGTTAGAAGGACACCGCTCCTACGAGCAGTACTTC. Translated, it gives CASSQLEGHRSYEQYF.

V usage is TRBV4-3 and J usage is TRBJ1-2, with TRBD1 as a possible D gene (6 bases). The CDR3 length is 15 residues. V was shortened by 0 bases and J by 4 bases, with 12 bases between the two germline ends. Germline V gene lookup returns CDR1 LGHNA and CDR2 YSLEER. CDR3 DNA sequence: TGCGCCAGCAGCCAAGAAAGGGGGTGGTTCTATGGCTACACCTTC. Residues: CASSQERGWFYGYTF.

This clonotype was observed many times. The rearrangement uses TRBV5-1 and TRBJ1-2, with 7 positions matching TRBD1. Losses at the gene ends were 4 bases for V and 6 bases for J; bases not matched to a gene: 6. Germline assignment: CDR1 SGHRS and CDR2 YFSETQ. CDR3 length: 13 amino acids. The DNA of the CDR3 is TGCGCCAGCAGCGCAGACAGGGTTGATGGCTACACCTTC. Translation: CASSADRVDGYTF.

This clonotype has a count of ten or more. In nucleotides, the CDR3 is TGTGCCAGCAGTGGGACGGAAGAGACCCAGTACTTC. This encodes CASSGTEETQYF. The V call is TRBV6-2 or TRBV6-3, the J call TRBJ2-5; D may match TRBD1 or TRBD2 (5 bases each). The V end lost 5 bases, the J end lost 3 bases, and 7 bases lay between the germline ends. CDR1 MNHEY and CDR2 SVGEGT come from the germline V gene. The CDR3 has 12 amino acids.

The chain carries TRBV5-1 and TRBJ1-2; 10 nucleotides line up with TRBD1. In germline, CDR1 is SGHRS, CDR2 YFSETQ. The CDR3 consists of 13 residues. After removal of 5 bases from V and 6 bases from J, the junction contained 4 bases not matched to a gene. CDR3 region: CASRPTGGDGYTF. The CDR3 nucleotides are TGCGCCAGCAGGCCGACAGGGGGCGATGGCTACACCTTC.

The table lists this clonotype with a few counts. The V call is TRBV6-1, the J call TRBJ1-5, with 9 nucleotides matching TRBD1. This CDR3 region has 15 residues. V lost 7 bases and J lost 7; bases outside the gene matches: 11. The germline V gene has CDR1 MNHNS and CDR2 SASEGT. The CDR3 nucleotides are TGTGCCAGCAACACAGGGGGCAGGGGCAGGCAGCCCCAGCATTTT. Translating it yields CASNTGGRGRQPQHF.

The genes are TRBV18 and TRBJ1-1, with TRBD1 matching over 8 bases. The CDR3 spans 13 residues. Trimming removed 5 bases from V and 9 bases from J; junction bases left unmatched: 8. The germline V gene encodes CDR1 KGHSH and CDR2 LQKENI. The CDR3, as DNA: TGTGCCAGCTCAGTAAACACAGGGGGTCAAGCTTTCTTT. It codes for CASSVNTGGQAFF.

This clonotype was seen many times. This rearrangement joins TRBV7-2 to TRBJ2-1; TRBD2 matches 10 bases. The CDR3 extends over 14 amino acids. The J segment lost 9 bases and the V segment lost 1 base, leaving 3 bases of the junction unmatched. CDR1 SGHTA and CDR2 FQGNSA come from the germline V gene. In DNA, the CDR3 is TGTGCCAGCAGCTTAGGGGGACTAGCGTTTGAGCAGTTCTTC. This codes for CASSLGGLAFEQFF.

The table lists this clonotype with a few counts. The gene calls are TRBV2 and TRBJ2-5; TRBD1 might be the D (6 bases). V was shortened by 7 bases and J by 2 bases, with 11 bases between the two germline ends. CDR3 size: 13 residues. The germline gives CDR1 SNHLY, CDR2 FYNNEI. DNA for the CDR3: TGTGCCAGCACCGTGAGGGGGCAAGAGACCCAGTACTTC. Translating gives CASTVRGQETQYF.